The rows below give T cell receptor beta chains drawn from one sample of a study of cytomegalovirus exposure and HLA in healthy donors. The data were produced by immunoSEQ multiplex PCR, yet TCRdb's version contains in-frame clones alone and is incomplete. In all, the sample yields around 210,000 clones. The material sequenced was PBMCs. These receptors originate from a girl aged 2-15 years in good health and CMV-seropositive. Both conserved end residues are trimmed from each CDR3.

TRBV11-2	ASSTGLSTGELF
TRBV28	ASSSEGASYYGYT
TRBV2	ASNRDNTDTQY
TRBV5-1	ASKKKMSYEQY
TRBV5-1	ASSFRELNLYNEQF
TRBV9	ASSVGSPILSGGTQY
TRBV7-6	ASSQGLEYNEQF
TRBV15	ATSLTGGYEQY
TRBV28	ASSLLGGYGLAGGSEQY
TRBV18	ASSPTDRDQGYT
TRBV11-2	ASRQAPGLAGYEQY
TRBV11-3	ASSPRTGSSGELF
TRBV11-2	ASSASGSGNTIY
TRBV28	ASSDEGATNEKLF
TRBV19	ASSSETSGRYNEQF
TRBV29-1	SVDFWDRGPSSTDTQY
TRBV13	ASSLGGNTGELF
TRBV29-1	TPPRAGLSYEQY
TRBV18	ASSQNRGQETQY
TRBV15	ATGRQGALGNIQY
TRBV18	ASSPPGTGKNTEAF
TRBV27	ASSFRTSVYTDTQY
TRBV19	ASSMARGYEQY
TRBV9	ASSAAGKVNTEAF
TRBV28	ASRSAGQGAGGYT
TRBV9	ASSVKRQGADQPQH
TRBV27	ASSWLNDRGLEKLF
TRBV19	ASSHGLAGGRGVFYNEQF
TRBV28	ASSVQPTSGNTGELF
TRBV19	ASTTSYGYT
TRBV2	ASSARTGDGHGELF
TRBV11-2	ASSLAGGGVKTSGNTIY
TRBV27	ATLGLSYNEQF
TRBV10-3	AISERGTVNYGYT
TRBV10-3	AISSGSVTYEQY
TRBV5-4	ASSLGLDQPQH